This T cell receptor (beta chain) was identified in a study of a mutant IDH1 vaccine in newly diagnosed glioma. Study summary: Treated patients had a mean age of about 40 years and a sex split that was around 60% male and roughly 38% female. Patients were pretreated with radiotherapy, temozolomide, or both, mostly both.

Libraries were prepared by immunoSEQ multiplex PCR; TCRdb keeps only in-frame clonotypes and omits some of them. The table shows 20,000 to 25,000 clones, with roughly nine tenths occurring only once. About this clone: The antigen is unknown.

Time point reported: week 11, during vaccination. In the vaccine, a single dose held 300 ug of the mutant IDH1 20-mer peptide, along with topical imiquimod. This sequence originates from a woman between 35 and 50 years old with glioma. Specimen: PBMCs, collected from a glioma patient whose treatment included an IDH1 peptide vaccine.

The CDR3 bases are TGTGCCAGCAGTGTCCGGATAGGGGGAAACTGGGCCGGGGAGCTGTTTTTT. This codes for CASSVRIGGNWAGELFF. The chain employs TRBV6-1 and TRBJ2-2; tentative D call: TRBD1 (6 bases). The CDR3 has 17 amino acids. V lost 4 bases to trimming and J lost 6 bases, with 21 bases between them. Germline V gives CDR1 MNHNS, CDR2 SASEGT.